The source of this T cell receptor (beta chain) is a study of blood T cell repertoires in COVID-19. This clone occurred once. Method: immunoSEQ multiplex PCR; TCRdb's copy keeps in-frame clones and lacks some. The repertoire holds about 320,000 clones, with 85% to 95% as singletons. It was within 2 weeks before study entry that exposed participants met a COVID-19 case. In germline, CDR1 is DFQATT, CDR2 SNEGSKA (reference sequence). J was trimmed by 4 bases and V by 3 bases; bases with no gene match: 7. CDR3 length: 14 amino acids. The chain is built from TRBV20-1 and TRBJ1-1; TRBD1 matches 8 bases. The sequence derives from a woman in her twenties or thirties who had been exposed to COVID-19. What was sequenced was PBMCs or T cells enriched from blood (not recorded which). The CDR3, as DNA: TGCAGTGCTAGTTCGGGACAGGTGATCACTGAAGCTTTCTTT. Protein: CSASSGQVITEAFF.